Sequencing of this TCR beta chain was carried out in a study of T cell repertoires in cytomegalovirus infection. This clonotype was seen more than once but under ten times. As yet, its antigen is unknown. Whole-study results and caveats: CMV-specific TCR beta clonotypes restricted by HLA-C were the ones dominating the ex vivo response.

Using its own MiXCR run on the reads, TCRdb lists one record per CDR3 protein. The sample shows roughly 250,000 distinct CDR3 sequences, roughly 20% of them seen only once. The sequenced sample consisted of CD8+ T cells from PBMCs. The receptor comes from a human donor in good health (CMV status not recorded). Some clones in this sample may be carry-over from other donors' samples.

Here the CDR3 DNA reads TGTGCCAGCAGTTCCTACCACCGACAGGGACTCTGGGAGCAGTACTTC. Translating it yields CASSSYHRQGLWEQYF. This chain uses TRBV28 with TRBJ2-7, with D possibly TRBD1 on 7 matching bases. The length of the CDR3 is 16 residues. Germline V gene lookup returns CDR1 MDHEN and CDR2 SYDVKM. Trimming cost V 4 bases and J 7 bases, with 23 bases left between them.